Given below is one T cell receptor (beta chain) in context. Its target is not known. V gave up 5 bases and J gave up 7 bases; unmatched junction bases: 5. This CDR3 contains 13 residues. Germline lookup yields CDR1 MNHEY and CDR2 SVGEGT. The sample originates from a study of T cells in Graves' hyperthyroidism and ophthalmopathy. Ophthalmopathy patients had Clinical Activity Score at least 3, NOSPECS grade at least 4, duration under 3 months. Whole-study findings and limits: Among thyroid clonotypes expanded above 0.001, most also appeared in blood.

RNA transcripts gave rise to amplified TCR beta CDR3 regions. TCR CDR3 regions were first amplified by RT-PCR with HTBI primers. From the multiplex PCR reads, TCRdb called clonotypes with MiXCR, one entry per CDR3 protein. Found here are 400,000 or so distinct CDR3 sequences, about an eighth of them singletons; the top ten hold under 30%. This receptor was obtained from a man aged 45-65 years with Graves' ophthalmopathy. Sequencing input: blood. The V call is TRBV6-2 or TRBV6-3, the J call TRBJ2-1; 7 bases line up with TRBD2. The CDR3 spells CASSREVGNEQFF. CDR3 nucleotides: TGTGCCAGCAGTCGGGAGGTCGGGAATGAGCAGTTCTTC.